This T cell receptor beta chain was identified during a study of shared clonotypes between healthy human individuals. Turning to the study itself: Aged between 18 and 49, the donors were a couple of women and a few men.

Libraries were prepared by immunoSEQ multiplex PCR; TCRdb keeps only in-frame clonotypes and omits some of them. Of fewer than 650,000 clones in the sample, approximately 80% were seen once. The sequencing input was PBMCs. This receptor was obtained from a woman aged 40 to 50 in good health. Some clones in this sample may be carry-over from other donors' samples.

The CDR3 sequence is CASSSPGLKRGYTF. DNA for the CDR3: TGTGCCAGCAGTTCGCCGGGTCTTAAAAGGGGCTACACCTTC. The chain employs TRBV7-2 and TRBJ1-2, with D unclear. Trimming cost V 6 bases and J 8 bases, with 19 bases left between them. This CDR3 contains 14 residues. Germline V lookup: CDR1 SGHTA, CDR2 FQGNSA.